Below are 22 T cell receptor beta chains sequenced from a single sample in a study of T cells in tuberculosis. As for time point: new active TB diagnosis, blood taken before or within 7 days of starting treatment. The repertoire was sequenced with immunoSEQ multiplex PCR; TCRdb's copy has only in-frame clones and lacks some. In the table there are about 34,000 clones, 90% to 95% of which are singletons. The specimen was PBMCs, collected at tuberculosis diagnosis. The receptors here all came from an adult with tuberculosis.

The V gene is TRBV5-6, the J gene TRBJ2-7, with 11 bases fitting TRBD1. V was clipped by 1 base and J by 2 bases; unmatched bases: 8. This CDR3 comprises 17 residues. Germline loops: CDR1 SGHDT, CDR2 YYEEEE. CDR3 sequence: CASSLTYGQGATYEQYF. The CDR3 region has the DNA TGTGCCAGCAGCTTGACCTACGGACAGGGGGCGACCTACGAGCAGTACTTC.

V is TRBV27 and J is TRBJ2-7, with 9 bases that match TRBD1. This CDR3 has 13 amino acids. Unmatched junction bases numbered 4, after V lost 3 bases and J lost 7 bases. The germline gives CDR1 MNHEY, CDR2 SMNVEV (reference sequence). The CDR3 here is CASSFGTGREQYF. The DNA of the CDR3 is TGTGCCAGCAGTTTCGGGACAGGGCGAGAGCAGTACTTC.

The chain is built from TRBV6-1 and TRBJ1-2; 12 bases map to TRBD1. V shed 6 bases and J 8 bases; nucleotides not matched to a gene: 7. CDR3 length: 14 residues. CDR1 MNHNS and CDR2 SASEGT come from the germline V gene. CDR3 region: CASRRGQGAGGYTF. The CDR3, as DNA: TGTGCCAGCAGGAGGGGACAGGGGGCTGGCGGCTACACCTTC.

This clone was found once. The CDR3: CASSWATGVGYEQYF. In DNA, the CDR3 is TGCGCCAGCAGCTGGGCGACAGGGGTAGGCTACGAGCAGTACTTC. The rearrangement joins TRBV5-1 to TRBJ2-7, with 8 bases aligning to TRBD1. The germline V gene has CDR1 SGHRS and CDR2 YFSETQ. Trimming cost V 3 bases and J 3 bases; bases outside gene matches: 8. CDR3 size: 15 residues.

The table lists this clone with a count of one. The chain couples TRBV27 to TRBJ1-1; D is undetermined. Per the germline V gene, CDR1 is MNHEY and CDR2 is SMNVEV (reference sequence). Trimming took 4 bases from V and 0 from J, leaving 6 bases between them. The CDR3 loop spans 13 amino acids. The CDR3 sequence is CASSWAVNTEAFF. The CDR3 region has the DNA TGTGCCAGCAGTTGGGCAGTGAACACTGAAGCTTTCTTT.

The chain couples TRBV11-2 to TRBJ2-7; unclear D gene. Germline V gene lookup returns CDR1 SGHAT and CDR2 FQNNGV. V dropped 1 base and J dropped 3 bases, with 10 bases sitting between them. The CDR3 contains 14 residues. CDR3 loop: CASSLGAEVYEQYF. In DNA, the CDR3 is TGTGCCAGCAGCTTAGGGGCAGAAGTCTACGAGCAGTACTTC.

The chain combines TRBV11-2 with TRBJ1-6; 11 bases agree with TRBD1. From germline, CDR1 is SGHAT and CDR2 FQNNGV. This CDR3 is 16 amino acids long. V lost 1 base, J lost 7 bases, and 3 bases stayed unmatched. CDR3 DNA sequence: TGTGCCAGCAGCTTAGCCAGGACAGGGGGCAATTCACCCCTCCACTTT. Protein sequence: CASSLARTGGNSPLHF.

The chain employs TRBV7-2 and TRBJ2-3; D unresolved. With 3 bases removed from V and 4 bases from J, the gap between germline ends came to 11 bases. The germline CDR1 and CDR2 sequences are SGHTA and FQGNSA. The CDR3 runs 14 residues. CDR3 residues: CASSLRLAPDTQYF. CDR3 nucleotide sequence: TGTGCCAGCAGCTTGCGGTTAGCCCCAGATACGCAGTATTTT.

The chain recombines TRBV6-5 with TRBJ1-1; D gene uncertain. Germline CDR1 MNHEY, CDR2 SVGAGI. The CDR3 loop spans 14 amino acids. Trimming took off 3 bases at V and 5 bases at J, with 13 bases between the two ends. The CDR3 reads CASSYSPLRTEAFF. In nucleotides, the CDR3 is TGTGCCAGCAGTTATAGCCCCCTAAGGACTGAAGCTTTCTTT.

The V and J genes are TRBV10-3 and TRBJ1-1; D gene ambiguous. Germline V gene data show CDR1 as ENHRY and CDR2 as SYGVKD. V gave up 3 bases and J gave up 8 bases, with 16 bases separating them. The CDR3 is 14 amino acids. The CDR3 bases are TGTGCCATCAGTGACCCTCGAGAGGCAGTCGAAGCTTTCTTT. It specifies CAISDPREAVEAFF.

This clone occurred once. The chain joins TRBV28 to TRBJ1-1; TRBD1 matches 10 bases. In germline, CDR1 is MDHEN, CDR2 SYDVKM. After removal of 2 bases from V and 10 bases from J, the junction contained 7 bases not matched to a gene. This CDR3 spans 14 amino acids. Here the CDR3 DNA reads TGTGCCAGCAGTTTACTGGGACAGGGGTCGAGAGCTTTCTTT. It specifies CASSLLGQGSRAFF. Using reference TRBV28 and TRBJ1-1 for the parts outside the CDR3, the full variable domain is DVKVTQSSRYLVKRTGEKVFLECVQDMDHENMFWYRQDPGLGLRLIYFSYDVKMKEKGDIPEGYSVSREKKERFSLILESASTNQTSMYLCASSLLGQGSRAFFGQGTRLTVV.

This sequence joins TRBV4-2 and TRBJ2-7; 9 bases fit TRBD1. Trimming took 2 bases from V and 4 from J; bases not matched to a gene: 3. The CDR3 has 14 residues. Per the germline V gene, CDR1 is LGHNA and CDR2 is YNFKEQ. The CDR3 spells CASSQKGQGYEQYF. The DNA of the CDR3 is TGTGCCAGCAGCCAAAAGGGACAGGGATACGAGCAGTACTTC.

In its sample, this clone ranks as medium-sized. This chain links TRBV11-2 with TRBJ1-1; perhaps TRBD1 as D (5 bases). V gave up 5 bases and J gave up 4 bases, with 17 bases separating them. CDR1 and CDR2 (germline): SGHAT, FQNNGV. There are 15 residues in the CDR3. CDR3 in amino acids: CASSAQVGFVTEAFF. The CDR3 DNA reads TGTGCCAGCAGCGCACAGGTGGGTTTCGTCACTGAAGCTTTCTTT.

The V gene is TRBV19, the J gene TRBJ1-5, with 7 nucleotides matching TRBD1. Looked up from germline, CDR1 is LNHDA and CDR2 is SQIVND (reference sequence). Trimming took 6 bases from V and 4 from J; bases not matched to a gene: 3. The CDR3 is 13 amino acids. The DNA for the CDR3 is TGTGCCAGTAGGACAGGGAGAAATCAGCCCCAGCATTTT. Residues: CASRTGRNQPQHF.

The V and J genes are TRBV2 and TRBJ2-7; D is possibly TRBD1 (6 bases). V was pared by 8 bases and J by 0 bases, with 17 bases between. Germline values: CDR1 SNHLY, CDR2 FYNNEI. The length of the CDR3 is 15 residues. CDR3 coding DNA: TGTGCCAGCTTTCAAGGCAGGGGCATCTCCTACGAGCAGTACTTC. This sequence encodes CASFQGRGISYEQYF. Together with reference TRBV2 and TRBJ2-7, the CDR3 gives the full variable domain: EPEVTQTPSHQVTQMGQEVILRCVPISNHLYFYWYRQILGQKVEFLVSFYNNEISEKSEIFDDQFSVERPDGSNFTLKIRSTKLEDSAMYFCASFQGRGISYEQYFGPGTRLTVT.

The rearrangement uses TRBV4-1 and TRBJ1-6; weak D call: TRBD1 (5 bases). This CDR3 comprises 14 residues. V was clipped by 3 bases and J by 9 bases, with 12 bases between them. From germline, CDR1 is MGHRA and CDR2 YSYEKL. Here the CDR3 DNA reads TGCGCCAGCAGCCATACTATGGGGGGTTCACCCCTCCACTTT. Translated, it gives CASSHTMGGSPLHF.

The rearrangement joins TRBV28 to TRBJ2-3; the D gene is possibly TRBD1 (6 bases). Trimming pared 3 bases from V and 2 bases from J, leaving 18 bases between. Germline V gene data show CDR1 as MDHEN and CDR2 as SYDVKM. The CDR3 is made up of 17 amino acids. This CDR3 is CASSFWGQTPHTDTQYF. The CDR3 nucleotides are TGTGCCAGCAGTTTCTGGGGGCAGACCCCTCACACAGATACGCAGTATTTT.

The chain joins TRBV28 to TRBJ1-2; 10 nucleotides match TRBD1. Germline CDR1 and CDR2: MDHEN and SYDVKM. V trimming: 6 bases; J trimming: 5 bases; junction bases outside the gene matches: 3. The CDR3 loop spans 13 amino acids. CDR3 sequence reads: CASRMGQGYGYTF. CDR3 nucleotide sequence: TGTGCCAGCAGGATGGGACAGGGGTATGGCTACACCTTC.

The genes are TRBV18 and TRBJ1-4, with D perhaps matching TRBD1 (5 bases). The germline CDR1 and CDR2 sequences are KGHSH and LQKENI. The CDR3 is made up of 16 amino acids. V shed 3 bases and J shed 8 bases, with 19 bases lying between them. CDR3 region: CASSPPQGEGGEKLFF. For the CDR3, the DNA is TGTGCCAGCTCACCTCCCCAAGGGGAGGGTGGGGAAAAACTGTTTTTT. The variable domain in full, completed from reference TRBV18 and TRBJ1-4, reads NAGVMQNPRHLVRRRGQEARLRCSPMKGHSHVYWYRQLPEEGLKFMVYLQKENIIDESGMPKERFSAEFPKEGPSILRIQQVVRGDSAAYFCASSPPQGEGGEKLFFGSGTQLSVL.

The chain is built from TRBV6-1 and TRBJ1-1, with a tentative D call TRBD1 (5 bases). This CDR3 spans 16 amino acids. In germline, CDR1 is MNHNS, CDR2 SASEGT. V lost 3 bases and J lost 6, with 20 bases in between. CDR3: CASSDYSRAKYAEAFF. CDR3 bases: TGTGCCAGCAGTGATTACTCCAGGGCGAAGTACGCTGAAGCTTTCTTT.

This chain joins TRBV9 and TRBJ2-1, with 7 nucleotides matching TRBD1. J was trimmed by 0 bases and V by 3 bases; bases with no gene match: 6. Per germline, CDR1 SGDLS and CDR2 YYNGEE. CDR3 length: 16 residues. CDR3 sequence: CASSGTGASSYNEQFF. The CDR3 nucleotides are TGTGCCAGCAGCGGGACAGGAGCTAGCTCCTACAATGAGCAGTTCTTC. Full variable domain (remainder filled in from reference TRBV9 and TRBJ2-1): DSGVTQTPKHLITATGQRVTLRCSPRSGDLSVYWYQQSLDQGLQFLIQYYNGEERAKGNILERFSAQQFPDLHSELNLSSLELGDSALYFCASSGTGASSYNEQFFGPGTRLTVL.

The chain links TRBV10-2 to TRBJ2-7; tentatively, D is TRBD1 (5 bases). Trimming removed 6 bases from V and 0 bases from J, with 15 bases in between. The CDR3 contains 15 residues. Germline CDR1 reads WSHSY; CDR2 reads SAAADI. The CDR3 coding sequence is TGCGCCAGCAGCACGCCATTTGGGGCCTCCTACGAGCAGTACTTC. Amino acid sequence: CASSTPFGASYEQYF.